The source of this TCR beta chain is a study of blood T cell repertoires in COVID-19. Produced via immunoSEQ multiplex PCR; TCRdb's table is partial and in-frame only. The data show around 220,000 clones, with about 90% seen just once and over 1.5% held by the top ten. Germline CDR1 reads SGHRS; CDR2 reads YFSETQ. Deletions cut 1 base from V and 4 bases from J, with 9 bases between. This CDR3 comprises 14 residues. The sequencing input was peripheral blood. This clonotype was obtained from a man between 40 and 49 years old with active or convalescent COVID-19. The chain employs TRBV5-1 and TRBJ1-5; D is uncertain. Written as DNA, the CDR3 is TGCGCCAGCAGCTTGCTTCCGGGGAATCAGCCCCAGCATTTT. Protein product: CASSLLPGNQPQHF.